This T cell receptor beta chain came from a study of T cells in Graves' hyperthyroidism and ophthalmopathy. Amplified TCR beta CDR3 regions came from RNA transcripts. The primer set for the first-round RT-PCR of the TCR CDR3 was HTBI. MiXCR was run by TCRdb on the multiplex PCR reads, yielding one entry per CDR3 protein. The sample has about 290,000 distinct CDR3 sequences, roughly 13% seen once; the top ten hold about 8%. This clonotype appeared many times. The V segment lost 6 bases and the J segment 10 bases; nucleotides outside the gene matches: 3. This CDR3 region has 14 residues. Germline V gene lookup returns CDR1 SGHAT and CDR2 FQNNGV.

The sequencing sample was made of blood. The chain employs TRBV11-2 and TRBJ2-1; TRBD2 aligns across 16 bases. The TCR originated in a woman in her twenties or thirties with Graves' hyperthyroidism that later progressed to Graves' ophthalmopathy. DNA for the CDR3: TGTGCCAGCAGGGGACTAGCGGGAGGGCCGGAGCAGTTCTTC. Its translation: CASRGLAGGPEQFF.